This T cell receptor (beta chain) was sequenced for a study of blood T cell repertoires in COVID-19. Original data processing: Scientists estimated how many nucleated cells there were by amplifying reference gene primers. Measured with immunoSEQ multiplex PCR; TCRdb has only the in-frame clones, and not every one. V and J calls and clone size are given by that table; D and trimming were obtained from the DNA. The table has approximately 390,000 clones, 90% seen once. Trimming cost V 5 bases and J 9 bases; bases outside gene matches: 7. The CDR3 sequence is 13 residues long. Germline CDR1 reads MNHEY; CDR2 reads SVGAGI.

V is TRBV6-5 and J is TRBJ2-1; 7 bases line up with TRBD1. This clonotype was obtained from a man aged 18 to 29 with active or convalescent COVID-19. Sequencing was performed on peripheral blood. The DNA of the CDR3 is TGTGCCAGCAGTCCCCGGACAGGCACTGAGCAGTTCTTC. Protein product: CASSPRTGTEQFF.